What follows are 21 T cell receptor beta chains derived from one specimen sequenced in a study of T-cell memory formation after mild COVID-19. TCRdb used MiXCR to reprocess the 5' RACE reads, holding one entry per CDR3 protein. Here the sample spans some 330,000 distinct CDR3 sequences, roughly 21% being singletons. The sample taken for sequencing was PBMCs or a T cell subset sorted from them (not recorded which). The receptors originated from an adult woman who had mild COVID-19 (a few samples of this study predate the infection). Cell type and time point are not known.

The rearrangement uses TRBV11-2 and TRBJ2-5; 10 positions agree with TRBD2. Trimming cost V 4 bases and J 5 bases; bases outside gene matches: 4. Germline V gives CDR1 SGHAT, CDR2 FQNNGV. The CDR3 loop spans 14 amino acids. The CDR3 bases are TGTGCCAGCAGCTCACCGGGACTAGCGGAGACCCAGTACTTC. Translated: CASSSPGLAETQYF.

The CDR3 nucleotides read TGTGCCACCAGCGGGACTTTTTCTAATATGAACACTGAAGCTTTCTTT. Encoded protein: CATSGTFSNMNTEAFF. The chain employs TRBV15 and TRBJ1-1; D is possibly TRBD1 (5 bases). The V and J ends lost 5 bases and 0 bases respectively, with 16 bases between them. CDR3 size: 16 residues. Germline loops: CDR1 LNHNV, CDR2 YYDKDF (reference sequence). Filled out from reference TRBV15 and TRBJ1-1, the complete variable domain reads DAMVIQNPRYQVTQFGKPVTLSCSQTLNHNVMYWYQQKSSQAPKLLFHYYDKDFNNEADTPDNFQSRRPNTSFCFLDIRSPGLGDTAMYLCATSGTFSNMNTEAFFGQGTRLTVV.

This clonotype came up many times. The chain uses TRBV7-6 and TRBJ2-3; the match to TRBD2 covers 13 bases. The CDR3 is 18 residues long. Germline V CDR1 and CDR2: SGHVS, FNYEAQ. Trimming at V came to 1 base and at J to 2 bases, leaving 6 bases not matched to a gene. CDR3 DNA: TGTGCCAGCAGCTTAGTTGCGACTAGCGGGGGGAACACAGATACGCAGTATTTT. Protein product: CASSLVATSGGNTDTQYF.

This clonotype was counted between two and nine times. The chain recombines TRBV3-1 with TRBJ2-4; 9 nucleotides agree with TRBD1. The trim removed 1 base at V and 0 bases at J, leaving 1 base unmatched. The CDR3 has 16 amino acids. Germline loops: CDR1 LGHDT, CDR2 YNNKEL (reference sequence). CDR3 region: CASSQVDRGAKNIQYF. The CDR3 coding sequence is TGTGCCAGCAGCCAAGTGGACAGGGGAGCCAAAAACATTCAGTACTTC.

This clonotype was detected only a few times. The chain joins TRBV4-3 to TRBJ2-3; tentatively, D is TRBD2 (6 bases). This CDR3 is 16 amino acids long. Trimming pared 0 bases from V and 1 base from J, leaving 11 bases between. CDR1 and CDR2 (germline): LGHNA, YSLEER. In DNA form, the CDR3 reads TGCGCCAGCAGCCAAGAGTATTTAGCGGGCACAGATACGCAGTATTTT. This gives the protein CASSQEYLAGTDTQYF.

This clonotype occurred a few times. The chain recombines TRBV30 with TRBJ2-2; D could derive from TRBD1 or TRBD2 (5 bases each). Looked up from germline, CDR1 is GTSNPN and CDR2 is SVGIG (reference sequence). The germline V and J ends were trimmed by 2 bases and 6 bases, with 7 bases remaining between them. The CDR3 runs to 12 residues. CDR3 residues: CAWSQGPGELFF. The CDR3 nucleotides are TGTGCCTGGAGTCAGGGACCCGGGGAGCTGTTTTTT.

In this sample, this clonotype turned up a few times. The chain has TRBV7-3 and TRBJ2-3, with D tentatively TRBD2 (5 bases). Germline CDR1 and CDR2: SGHTA and FQGTGA. The CDR3 sequence is 15 residues long. Deletions cut 2 bases from V and 2 bases from J, with 11 bases between. DNA of the CDR3: TGTGCCAGCAGCTTATTTCCGCGGGCCACAGATACGCAGTATTTT. Translating it yields CASSLFPRATDTQYF.

This clonotype was seen only a few times. The gene calls are TRBV5-1 and TRBJ2-2, with 11 bases identical to TRBD2. This CDR3 region has 16 residues. The V segment lost 4 bases and the J segment 3 bases; nucleotides outside the gene matches: 5. CDR1 is SGHRS and CDR2 is YFSETQ in the germline V gene. The CDR3 nucleotides read TGCGCCAGCAGCCCCATAGCGGGAGGGTACACCGGGGAGCTGTTTTTT. Protein product: CASSPIAGGYTGELFF. Combining the CDR3 with reference TRBV5-1 and TRBJ2-2 gives the whole variable domain KAGVTQTPRYLIKTRGQQVTLSCSPISGHRSVSWYQQTPGQGLQFLFEYFSETQRNKGNFPGRFSGRQFSNSRSEMNVSTLELGDSALYLCASSPIAGGYTGELFFGEGSRLTVL.

This chain uses TRBV20-1 with TRBJ2-2; no definite D call. The CDR3 totals 14 residues. Germline V lookup: CDR1 DFQATT, CDR2 SNEGSKA (reference sequence). Trimming cost V 2 bases and J 2 bases, with 9 bases left between them. CDR3 protein: CSARFSFNTGELFF. DNA for the CDR3: TGCAGTGCTAGATTCTCATTTAACACCGGGGAGCTGTTTTTT.

The rearrangement uses TRBV18 and TRBJ1-6, with TRBD1 identical over 8 bases. J gave up 5 bases and V 3 bases, and 3 bases lay outside the gene matches. This CDR3 spans 15 amino acids. Germline V lookup: CDR1 KGHSH, CDR2 LQKENI. The CDR3 spells CASSPSTGDNSPLHF. Here the CDR3 DNA reads TGTGCCAGCTCACCCTCGACAGGGGATAATTCACCCCTCCACTTT.

The CDR3 DNA reads as TGTGCCATCAGTCCCTTGGCTTTAAACTTAGCGCCCTCCTACAATGAGCAGTTCTTC. Its translation: CAISPLALNLAPSYNEQFF. The rearrangement joins TRBV10-3 to TRBJ2-1; a possible D gene is TRBD2 (5 bases). This CDR3 spans 19 amino acids. V lost 5 bases, J lost 0 bases, and 23 bases lay in between. Germline assignment: CDR1 ENHRY and CDR2 SYGVKD.

The rearrangement uses TRBV27 and TRBJ2-7; D not resolved. V lost 2 bases to trimming and J lost 5 bases, with 10 bases between them. Germline-derived CDR1 and CDR2 are MNHEY and SMNVEV (reference sequence). CDR3 length: 13 amino acids. CDR3 nucleotides: TGTGCCAGCAGTTTAGACCGGCTCCACGAGCAGTACTTC. Translating it yields CASSLDRLHEQYF.

The rearrangement joins TRBV5-1 to TRBJ2-7, with D hard to call. CDR1 SGHRS and CDR2 YFSETQ come from the germline V gene. CDR3 length: 14 residues. Deletions cut 0 bases from V and 6 bases from J, with 13 bases between. The DNA for the CDR3 is TGCGCCAGCAGCTTGGTCTCTGGGATGGGCGAGCAGTACTTC. Its protein product is CASSLVSGMGEQYF.

The V call is TRBV11-1, the J call TRBJ2-5; D remains ambiguous. The germline gives CDR1 SGHAT, CDR2 FQDESV (reference sequence). This CDR3 comprises 13 residues. V was clipped by 1 base and J by 3 bases, with 6 bases between them. DNA of the CDR3: TGTGCCAGCAGCTTAGACCTGGAAGAGACCCAGTACTTC. As protein: CASSLDLEETQYF.

CDR3 in DNA: TGTGCCAGCAGTCCCGGGTGGGGGGTTCTGGACACTGAAGCTTTCTTT. This gives the protein CASSPGWGVLDTEAFF. The rearrangement uses TRBV3-1 and TRBJ1-1; D may be TRBD1 (5 bases). With 6 bases removed from V and 3 bases from J, the gap between germline ends came to 20 bases. Germline V CDR1 and CDR2: LGHDT, YNNKEL (reference sequence). This CDR3 comprises 16 residues.

J is TRBJ1-6 and V is TRBV30; 7 positions match TRBD1. Trimming removed 1 base from V and 4 bases from J; junction bases left unmatched: 4. The CDR3 totals 15 residues. CDR1 and CDR2 from the germline V gene are GTSNPN and SVGIG (reference sequence). The CDR3 region is CAWSGQGEYNSPLHF. The CDR3 coding sequence is TGTGCCTGGAGTGGGCAGGGGGAGTATAATTCACCCCTCCACTTT.

This clonotype was counted a few times. This rearrangement joins TRBV4-3 to TRBJ2-1; D ambiguous. This CDR3 is 15 amino acids long. The V gene lost 4 bases and the J gene lost 9 bases, with 19 bases spanning the gap. Germline assignment: CDR1 LGHNA and CDR2 YSLEER. The DNA for the CDR3 is TGCGCCAGCAGCCCTTCCGGTCTCCAGTATGGTGAGCAGTTCTTC. Protein product: CASSPSGLQYGEQFF.

This clonotype appeared a few times. The chain carries TRBV4-2 and TRBJ1-5, with 8 bases aligning to TRBD1. Germline CDR1 is LGHNA and CDR2 is YNFKEQ. CDR3 size: 16 residues. Trimming at V came to 3 bases and at J to 0 bases, leaving 4 bases not matched to a gene. CDR3 protein: CASSQATGDSNQPQHF. CDR3 sequence (DNA): TGTGCCAGCAGCCAGGCGACAGGGGATAGCAATCAGCCCCAGCATTTT.

This clonotype appeared a few times. V is TRBV20-1 and J is TRBJ1-6; weak D call: TRBD1 (5 bases). The CDR3 extends over 13 amino acids. CDR1 is DFQATT, CDR2 SNEGSKA, per germline (reference sequence). Trimming pared 0 bases from V and 7 bases from J, leaving 7 bases between. The CDR3 here is CSARDPGNSPLHF. In DNA, the CDR3 is TGCAGTGCTAGAGATCCAGGGAATTCACCCCTCCACTTT.

This clonotype was seen more than once but under ten times. V is TRBV6-5 and J is TRBJ2-7, with TRBD2 identical over 10 bases. Germline-derived CDR1 and CDR2 are MNHEY and SVGAGI. This CDR3 is built from 16 residues. The trim removed 3 bases at V and 3 bases at J, leaving 8 bases unmatched. CDR3 residues: CASSYRLAGVFYEQYF. CDR3 bases: TGTGCCAGCAGTTATAGGCTAGCGGGGGTCTTCTACGAGCAGTACTTC.

This clonotype was seen more than once but under ten times. The chain carries TRBV19 and TRBJ2-4; D possibly matches TRBD1 or TRBD2 (5 bases each). The length of the CDR3 is 17 residues. Germline CDR1 LNHDA, CDR2 SQIVND (reference sequence). Trimming cost V 4 bases and J 0 bases, with 16 bases left between them. The CDR3 region has the DNA TGTGCCAGTAGTAGAGGGACGACCGTCCTAGCCAAAAACATTCAGTACTTC. This gives the protein CASSRGTTVLAKNIQYF.